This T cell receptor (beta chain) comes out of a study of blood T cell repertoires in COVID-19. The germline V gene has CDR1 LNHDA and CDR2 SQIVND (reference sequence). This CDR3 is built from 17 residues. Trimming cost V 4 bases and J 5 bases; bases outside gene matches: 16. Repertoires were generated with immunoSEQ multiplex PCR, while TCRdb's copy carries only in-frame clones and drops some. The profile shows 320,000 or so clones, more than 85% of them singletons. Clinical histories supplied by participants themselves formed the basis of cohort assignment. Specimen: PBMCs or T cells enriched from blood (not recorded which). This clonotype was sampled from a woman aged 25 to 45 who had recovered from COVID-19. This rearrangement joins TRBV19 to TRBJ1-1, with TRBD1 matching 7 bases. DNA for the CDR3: TGTGCCAGTAGTAGGGGCAGGGGGGTGATCTACAAAACTGAAGCTTTCTTT. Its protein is CASSRGRGVIYKTEAFF.